Listed below are T cell receptor beta chains from one sample, sequenced in a study of cytotoxic CD8 clonotypes in ibrutinib-treated CLL. Assay used: immunoSEQ multiplex PCR; TCRdb lists only in-frame clones, some missing. The sample records 150,000 to 200,000 clones, around nine tenths being singletons. This specimen consisted of PBMCs, obtained at disease progression, from a patient treated with ibrutinib. These receptors originate from a human donor with chronic lymphocytic leukemia. CDR3s include the opening cysteine and the closing phenylalanine or tryptophan. The order of the fields is D gene, clone size, V gene, J gene, CDR3 length, CDR3 protein, CDR3 DNA. A D gene is named only where the DNA matches it firmly. Expanded clones are given a class, and other clones once, few, many or no size at all.

-	-	TRBV6-5	TRBJ2-7	14	CASSYAGKVHEQYF	TGTGCCAGCAGTTACGCGGGAAAAGTCCACGAGCAGTACTTC
-	-	TRBV21-1	TRBJ1-1	15	CASSKGAGENTEAFF	TGTGCCAGCAGCAAAGGGGCAGGGGAGAACACTGAAGCTTTCTTT
-	-	TRBV29-1	TRBJ1-1	12	CSVARLNTEAFF	TGCAGCGTTGCCAGATTGAACACTGAAGCTTTCTTT
TRBD1	-	TRBV19	TRBJ1-2	15	CASKRTGGINYGYTF	TGTGCCAGCAAGAGGACAGGGGGGATAAACTATGGCTACACCTTC
TRBD2	-	TRBV27	TRBJ2-1	15	CASSPGLAGGPGQFF	TGTGCCAGCAGCCCGGGACTAGCGGGAGGGCCTGGGCAGTTCTTC
-	-	TRBV28	TRBJ1-5	12	CASSLRAQPQHF	TGTGCCAGCAGTTTACGGGCCCAGCCCCAGCATTTT
TRBD1	-	TRBV27	TRBJ1-2	15	CASSLRQGSDYGYTF	TGTGCCAGCAGTCTGCGACAGGGCAGTGACTATGGCTACACCTTC
-	-	TRBV19	TRBJ2-2	13	CASSTFQVGELFF	TGTGCCAGTAGTACCTTCCAGGTCGGGGAGCTGTTTTTT
TRBD2	-	TRBV7-2	TRBJ2-7	15	CASSIFSGRSYEQYF	TGTGCCAGCAGCATATTTAGCGGGCGCTCCTACGAGCAGTACTTC
-	-	TRBV7-9	TRBJ2-2	14	CASRRTETTGELFF	TGTGCCAGCAGGCGGACGGAAACCACCGGGGAGCTGTTTTTT
TRBD2	-	TRBV19	TRBJ2-3	15	CASSFPSGTSDTQYF	TGTGCCAGTAGTTTCCCTAGCGGGACCTCAGATACGCAGTATTTT
-	-	TRBV5-1	TRBJ2-2	15	CASTPQASNTGELFF	TGCGCCAGCACCCCCCAGGCCTCGAACACCGGGGAGCTGTTTTTT
TRBD2	-	TRBV12-5	TRBJ2-3	17	CASSEREVHPSGDTQYF	TGTGCTAGTAGCGAGCGGGAGGTTCATCCGAGCGGAGATACGCAGTATTTT
TRBD1	-	TRBV6-1	TRBJ2-6	19	CASSATDRGEFSGANVLTF	TGTGCCAGCAGTGCGACCGACAGGGGGGAGTTCTCTGGGGCCAACGTCCTGACTTTC
TRBD1	-	TRBV19	TRBJ2-4	17	CASSIRQQGLAKNIQYF	TGTGCCAGTAGTATACGACAACAGGGGTTAGCCAAAAACATTCAGTACTTC
TRBD1	-	TRBV29-1	TRBJ2-3	15	CSDQTGGLSTDTQYF	TGCAGCGACCAAACAGGGGGATTGAGCACAGATACGCAGTATTTT
-	once	TRBV7-8	TRBJ2-3	13	CASSSRWADTQYF	TGTGCCAGCAGCTCTCGGTGGGCAGATACGCAGTATTTT
-	once	TRBV28	TRBJ1-1	13	CASSTSLNTEAFF	TGTGCCAGCAGTACCTCACTGAACACTGAAGCTTTCTTT
-	-	TRBV2	TRBJ2-1	16	CASSGKTVSSYNEQFF	TGTGCCAGCAGTGGGAAGACTGTGAGCTCCTACAATGAGCAGTTCTTC
TRBD1	once	TRBV7-2	TRBJ1-2	13	CASSTQGVDGYTF	TGTGCCAGCAGCACACAGGGGGTCGATGGCTACACCTTC
TRBD1	-	TRBV7-6	TRBJ2-5	15	CASSLGTGGAETQYF	TGTGCCAGCAGCTTGGGGACAGGGGGCGCGGAGACCCAGTACTTC
-	-	TRBV29-1	TRBJ1-1	16	CSVDGGGALLGTEAFF	TGCAGCGTTGACGGGGGAGGGGCCCTTTTGGGAACTGAAGCTTTCTTT
-	-	TRBV4-3	TRBJ1-4	14	CASSQGIDYEKLFF	TGCGCCAGCAGCCAAGGGATTGACTATGAAAAACTGTTTTTT
-	-	TRBV7-2	TRBJ1-1	15	CASSLISQGSAEAFF	TGTGCCAGCAGCTTAATATCCCAGGGAAGCGCTGAAGCTTTCTTT
TRBD1	-	TRBV9	TRBJ2-5	14	CASSVDREQETQYF	TGTGCCAGCAGCGTTGACAGGGAACAAGAGACCCAGTACTTC
TRBD2	-	TRBV5-4	TRBJ2-1	12	CASSWGGNEQFF	TGTGCCAGCAGCTGGGGGGGCAATGAGCAGTTCTTC
-	-	TRBV11-2	TRBJ2-2	17	CASRRNHGTDNTGELFF	TGTGCCAGCAGAAGGAATCACGGGACTGACAACACCGGGGAGCTGTTTTTT
-	-	TRBV18	TRBJ2-7	15	CASSPGLASPYEQYF	TGTGCCAGCTCACCTGGGCTAGCGTCACCCTACGAGCAGTACTTC
-	-	TRBV7-3	TRBJ2-3	14	CASSPDPNSDTQYF	TGTGCCAGCAGTCCGGACCCGAACTCAGATACGCAGTATTTT
-	-	TRBV21-1	TRBJ2-7	17	CASSQEVTSGSGYEQYF	TGTGCCAGCAGCCAAGAAGTAACTAGCGGGAGTGGGTACGAGCAGTACTTC
-	-	TRBV27	TRBJ2-7	16	CASSLLAPPGSYEQYF	TGTGCCAGCAGTTTATTAGCCCCCCCAGGGAGCTACGAGCAGTACTTC
-	-	TRBV21-1	TRBJ1-5	13	CASRKGIGQPQHF	TGTGCCAGCCGAAAAGGGATCGGTCAGCCCCAGCATTTT
TRBD1	once	TRBV7-3	TRBJ2-2	13	CASSFTGVGELFF	TGTGCCAGCAGCTTTACAGGGGTCGGGGAGCTGTTTTTT
TRBD1	-	TRBV5-1	TRBJ2-1	14	CASSLGTDYNEQFF	TGCGCCAGCAGCCTAGGGACAGACTACAATGAGCAGTTCTTC
-	-	TRBV27	TRBJ1-1	14	CASSLFSGNTEAFF	TGTGCCAGCAGTTTGTTCAGTGGGAACACTGAAGCTTTCTTT
-	-	TRBV30	TRBJ2-3	13	CAWSVLGTDTQYF	TGTGCCTGGAGTGTACTGGGTACAGATACGCAGTATTTT
TRBD1	-	TRBV27	TRBJ2-1	14	CASSLTGEHNEQFF	TGTGCCAGCAGTTTAACAGGGGAGCACAATGAGCAGTTCTTC
-	-	TRBV18	TRBJ2-2	17	CASSTRGRTTDTGELFF	TGTGCCAGCTCAACAAGGGGGCGGACTACTGACACCGGGGAGCTGTTTTTT
-	-	TRBV18	TRBJ2-5	13	CASSPPPRETQYF	TGTGCCAGCTCACCTCCCCCCCGGGAGACCCAGTACTTC
-	-	TRBV9	TRBJ1-2	11	CASRGSYGYTF	TGTGCCAGCAGGGGCTCCTATGGCTACACCTTC
-	-	TRBV2	TRBJ1-3	15	CASSVGEFDGNTIYF	TGTGCCAGCAGTGTAGGAGAGTTCGATGGAAACACCATATATTTT
-	-	TRBV5-5	TRBJ1-1	14	CASSPGRKNTEAFF	TGTGCCAGCAGCCCGGGACGGAAGAACACTGAAGCTTTCTTT
-	-	TRBV7-3	TRBJ2-6	15	CASSLDSSGANVLTF	TGTGCCAGCAGCTTAGACAGTAGTGGGGCCAACGTCCTGACTTTC
-	-	TRBV7-3	TRBJ2-5	14	CASSLSAIQETQYF	TGTGCCAGCAGCTTATCTGCAATCCAAGAGACCCAGTACTTC
TRBD1	-	TRBV19	TRBJ1-1	15	CASRPGQGLNTEAFF	TGTGCCAGTAGACCCGGACAGGGGTTGAACACTGAAGCTTTCTTT
-	-	TRBV19	TRBJ1-5	14	CASSFTLGAQPQHF	TGTGCCAGTAGTTTTACATTAGGCGCTCAGCCCCAGCATTTT
-	-	TRBV11-2	TRBJ2-7	14	CASSLVVLQSEQYF	TGTGCCAGCAGCTTAGTGGTCCTTCAGTCTGAGCAGTACTTC
TRBD1	-	TRBV6-1	TRBJ2-7	16	CASSERAGGSSYEQYF	TGTGCCAGCAGTGAACGTGCAGGGGGTAGCTCCTACGAGCAGTACTTC
-	-	TRBV4-3	TRBJ2-3	13	CASSQVGTDTQYF	TGCGCCAGCAGCCAAGTTGGCACAGATACGCAGTATTTT